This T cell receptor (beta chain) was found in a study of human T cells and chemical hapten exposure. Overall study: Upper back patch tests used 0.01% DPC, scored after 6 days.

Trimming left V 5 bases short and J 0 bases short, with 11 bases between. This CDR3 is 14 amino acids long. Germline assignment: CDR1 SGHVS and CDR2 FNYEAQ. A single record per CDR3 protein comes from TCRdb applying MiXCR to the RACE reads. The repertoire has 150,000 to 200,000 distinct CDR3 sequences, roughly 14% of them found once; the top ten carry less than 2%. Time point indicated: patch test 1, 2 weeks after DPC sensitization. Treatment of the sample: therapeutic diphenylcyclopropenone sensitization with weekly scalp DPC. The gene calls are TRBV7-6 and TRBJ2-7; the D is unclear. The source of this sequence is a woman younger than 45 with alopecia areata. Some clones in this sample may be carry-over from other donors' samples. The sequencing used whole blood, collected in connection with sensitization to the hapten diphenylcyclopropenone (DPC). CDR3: CASSVADFSYEQYF. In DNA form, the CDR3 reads TGTGCCAGCAGCGTGGCAGACTTCTCCTACGAGCAGTACTTC.